This T cell receptor (beta chain) was identified during a study of blood T cell repertoires in COVID-19. The wider study: Acute-phase and convalescent COVID-19 samples originated in the United States, Italy and Spain. Sources were T cells, B-cell-depleted T cells, or PBMCs; the material itself was cDNA or gDNA.

As originally analysed: Reference gene primer amplification gave estimated nucleated cell counts. Data came from immunoSEQ multiplex PCR; TCRdb stores just in-frame clones and leaves some out. That table furnishes V, J and clone size, whereas the DNA furnished D and trimming. The sample records 110,000 to 150,000 clones, about 80% being singletons. This clone has a single count. The sequenced material came from peripheral blood. This TCR derives from a man in his sixties or seventies who had recovered from COVID-19.

CDR3 in DNA: TGTGCCAGCAGTGAGGCGAGTAATAGCGGGAGGCAGTTCTTC. Protein: CASSEASNSGRQFF. The chain employs TRBV6-4 and TRBJ2-1, with 9 bases fitting TRBD2. With 3 bases clipped from V and 12 bases from J, the junction kept 9 bases outside the gene matches. Germline assignment: CDR1 MRHNA and CDR2 SNTAGT. The CDR3 contains 14 residues.